A single sample gave rise to the 22 T cell receptor beta chains below, sequenced in a study of blood T cell repertoires in COVID-19. TCRdb's copy holds only in-frame clones and misses some; the assay was immunoSEQ multiplex PCR. The sample has some 170,000 clones, over 80% seen once; the top ten hold about 7%. Sequences were obtained from peripheral blood. All receptors derive from a woman aged 40 to 50 with COVID-19, enrolled during active disease.

The V call is TRBV7-3, the J call TRBJ1-5; 8 bases match TRBD1. CDR3 length: 13 residues. The germline V gene has CDR1 SGHTA and CDR2 FQGTGA. This CDR3 is CATAQGANQPQHF. For the CDR3, the DNA is TGTGCTACGGCCCAGGGGGCGAATCAGCCCCAGCATTTT.

The chain joins TRBV12-5 to TRBJ2-7; D unclear. V lost 8 bases and J lost 2, with 13 bases in between. CDR3 length: 13 residues. From germline, CDR1 is LGHNT and CDR2 FRNRAP. CDR3 protein: CASSNSLPYEQYF. The CDR3 DNA reads TGTGCTAGTTCTAACAGTCTTCCCTACGAGCAGTACTTC.

The CDR3 reads CATSVSGVREQYF. CDR3 in DNA: TGTGCCACCAGTGTTTCAGGGGTGCGCGAGCAGTACTTC. The chain links TRBV24-1 to TRBJ2-7, with a possible D match to TRBD1 (6 bases). The germline V gene encodes CDR1 KGHDR and CDR2 SFDVKD. The CDR3 spans 13 residues. V lost 5 bases and J lost 6, with 13 bases in between.

The chain links TRBV9 to TRBJ1-2, with 8 bases fitting TRBD1. V shed 4 bases, J shed 2 bases, and the junction held 7 bases outside the gene matches. The CDR3 runs to 15 residues. Germline V gives CDR1 SGDLS, CDR2 YYNGEE. Here the CDR3 reads CASSFRTGKNYGYTF. In DNA, the CDR3 is TGTGCCAGCAGCTTTCGGACAGGGAAAAACTATGGCTACACCTTC.

This sequence joins TRBV9 and TRBJ1-2; the D is unclear. CDR1 is SGDLS, CDR2 YYNGEE, per germline. The CDR3 runs 11 residues. Trimming shortened V by 7 bases and J by 6 bases, and 10 bases separated the two germline ends. The CDR3 DNA reads TGTGCCAGCTATGAGCGGGATGGCTACACCTTC. It translates to CASYERDGYTF.

The V and J genes are TRBV6-5 and TRBJ1-1; TRBD1 might be the D (6 bases). Trimming pared 0 bases from V and 6 bases from J, leaving 11 bases between. The CDR3 extends over 14 amino acids. The germline gives CDR1 MNHEY, CDR2 SVGAGI. The DNA for the CDR3 is TGTGCCAGCAGTTACTCTCCCGGACAGCCTGAAGCTTTCTTT. It codes for CASSYSPGQPEAFF.

The chain employs TRBV18 and TRBJ1-5, with D perhaps TRBD1 (6 bases). The length of the CDR3 is 16 residues. With 0 bases removed from V and 1 base from J, the gap between germline ends came to 10 bases. Germline V gives CDR1 KGHSH, CDR2 LQKENI. CDR3 nucleotides: TGTGCCAGCTCACCACCGGGGGCGCGGAGCAATCAGCCCCAGCATTTT. Protein: CASSPPGARSNQPQHF.

This chain connects TRBV6-1 to TRBJ1-2, with TRBD1 identical over 7 bases. Germline loops: CDR1 MNHNS, CDR2 SASEGT. Trimming took 1 base from V and 2 from J; bases not matched to a gene: 7. The CDR3 spans 16 residues. The CDR3 coding sequence is TGTGCCAGCAGTGAAGGCCCCGCGACAGGGAACTATGGCTACACCTTC. This translates into CASSEGPATGNYGYTF.

The J gene is TRBJ1-1, the V gene TRBV19; 10 positions match TRBD1. V was clipped by 2 bases and J by 4 bases; unmatched bases: 7. Germline CDR1 is LNHDA and CDR2 is SQIVND (reference sequence). CDR3 length equals 16 residues. The CDR3 DNA follows: TGTGCCAGTAGTATACCCCGGGACAGGGGAGGCACTGAAGCTTTCTTT. Amino acid sequence: CASSIPRDRGGTEAFF.

This sequence joins TRBV9 and TRBJ2-7, with 8 bases identical to TRBD1. V gave up 0 bases and J gave up 2 bases; unmatched junction bases: 13. Looked up from germline, CDR1 is SGDLS and CDR2 is YYNGEE. This CDR3 comprises 18 residues. CDR3 sequence (DNA): TGTGCCAGCAGCGTAGCTACAGACAGGGGAGGAGGAGCCTACGAGCAGTACTTC. This translates into CASSVATDRGGGAYEQYF.

This chain connects TRBV4-2 to TRBJ1-2, with 8 bases lining up with TRBD1. Trimming at V came to 0 bases and at J to 8 bases, leaving 5 bases not matched to a gene. The CDR3 is made up of 14 amino acids. Germline CDR1 and CDR2: LGHNA and YNFKEQ. The CDR3 DNA follows: TGTGCCAGCAGCCAAGATAGGACAGGGTACGGCTACACCTTC. This gives the protein CASSQDRTGYGYTF.

The chain links TRBV6-1 to TRBJ1-1; D is unresolved. V lost 3 bases to trimming and J lost 3 bases, with 14 bases between them. Germline V CDR1 and CDR2: MNHNS, SASEGT. CDR3 length: 15 residues. The CDR3 DNA sequence: TGTGCCAGCAGTGACAGACCCGGGTGGGACACTGAAGCTTTCTTT. This encodes CASSDRPGWDTEAFF.

This clone was recorded a few times. The chain carries TRBV5-1 and TRBJ1-2; tentative D call: TRBD1 (6 bases). The CDR3 totals 15 residues. The germline CDR1 and CDR2 sequences are SGHRS and YFSETQ. Trimming left V 2 bases short and J 6 bases short, with 17 bases between. CDR3 amino acids: CASSFEGRGSNGYTF. In DNA, the CDR3 is TGCGCCAGCAGCTTCGAGGGCAGGGGATCGAATGGCTACACCTTC.

The chain carries TRBV18 and TRBJ1-1; D gene ambiguous. The germline gives CDR1 KGHSH, CDR2 LQKENI. Trimming left V 3 bases short and J 3 bases short, with 8 bases between. There are 13 residues in the CDR3. CDR3 in amino acids: CASSPSSDTEAFF. CDR3 bases: TGTGCCAGCTCACCTTCTTCGGACACTGAAGCTTTCTTT.

This clone occurred a few times. The chain is built from TRBV6-5 and TRBJ1-1; D is perhaps TRBD1 (5 bases). This CDR3 contains 16 residues. From germline, CDR1 is MNHEY and CDR2 SVGAGI. The V end lost 0 bases, the J end lost 4 bases, and 15 bases lay between the germline ends. The CDR3 DNA follows: TGTGCCAGCAGTTACTCGAGTTTGGGGGGGTCCACTGAAGCTTTCTTT. The encoded protein is CASSYSSLGGSTEAFF.

V usage is TRBV28 and J usage is TRBJ1-2, with D possibly being TRBD1 (5 bases). Germline CDR1 is MDHEN and CDR2 is SYDVKM. The CDR3 consists of 11 residues. The V end lost 6 bases, the J end lost 8 bases, and 10 bases lay between the germline ends. The CDR3 sequence: CASSGGLGYTF. The CDR3 nucleotides read TGTGCCAGCAGCGGGGGGTTGGGCTACACCTTC.

The chain recombines TRBV10-3 with TRBJ2-3; a weak D match, TRBD2 (6 bases). Germline V gene sequence: CDR1 ENHRY, CDR2 SYGVKD. This CDR3 comprises 14 residues. The ends were cut back, 9 bases at V and 6 bases at J, with 19 bases in the middle. The CDR3 DNA sequence: TGTGCCATGACCCTCGGGGGAGGAGGGGATACGCAGTATTTT. It translates to CAMTLGGGGDTQYF.

The rearrangement links TRBV10-2 to TRBJ1-1; 8 bases agree with TRBD1. Germline CDR1 is WSHSY and CDR2 is SAAADI. Unmatched junction bases numbered 7, after V lost 10 bases and J lost 3 bases. The CDR3 consists of 13 residues. The CDR3 sequence: CATKSDRDTEAFF. The CDR3 DNA reads TGCGCCACCAAATCGGACAGGGACACTGAAGCTTTCTTT.

V is TRBV18 and J is TRBJ1-1; D is undetermined. Trimming removed 3 bases at V and 1 base at J, with 12 bases between. The CDR3 sequence is 15 residues long. Germline V gene sequence: CDR1 KGHSH, CDR2 LQKENI. This chain's CDR3 is CASSPLLGRNTEAFF. For the CDR3, the DNA is TGTGCCAGCTCACCGCTACTTGGGAGGAACACTGAAGCTTTCTTT.

This chain links TRBV20-1 with TRBJ1-5; D uncertain. CDR1 is DFQATT and CDR2 is SNEGSKA in the germline V gene (reference sequence). Trimming pared 3 bases from V and 5 bases from J, leaving 5 bases between. The CDR3 is 11 amino acids. CDR3 coding DNA: TGCAGTGCTAGTGACGATCAGCCCCAGCATTTT. This gives the protein CSASDDQPQHF.

The gene calls are TRBV6-2 or TRBV6-3 and TRBJ1-1; no clear D gene. Trimming took off 0 bases at V and 0 bases at J, with 5 bases between the two ends. CDR3 length: 14 residues. Germline V gives CDR1 MNHEY, CDR2 SVGEGT. This CDR3 reads CASSYSGVNTEAFF. The CDR3 nucleotides are TGTGCCAGCAGTTACTCCGGGGTGAACACTGAAGCTTTCTTT.

This clone has ten or more counts. The rearrangement joins TRBV2 to TRBJ1-5, with D perhaps TRBD1 (6 bases). The CDR3 runs to 14 residues. V lost 3 bases to trimming and J lost 4 bases, with 10 bases between them. Germline lookup yields CDR1 SNHLY and CDR2 FYNNEI. The CDR3 DNA reads TGTGCCAGCAGTGAGGGGGCACTAAATCAGCCCCAGCATTTT. Its protein is CASSEGALNQPQHF.